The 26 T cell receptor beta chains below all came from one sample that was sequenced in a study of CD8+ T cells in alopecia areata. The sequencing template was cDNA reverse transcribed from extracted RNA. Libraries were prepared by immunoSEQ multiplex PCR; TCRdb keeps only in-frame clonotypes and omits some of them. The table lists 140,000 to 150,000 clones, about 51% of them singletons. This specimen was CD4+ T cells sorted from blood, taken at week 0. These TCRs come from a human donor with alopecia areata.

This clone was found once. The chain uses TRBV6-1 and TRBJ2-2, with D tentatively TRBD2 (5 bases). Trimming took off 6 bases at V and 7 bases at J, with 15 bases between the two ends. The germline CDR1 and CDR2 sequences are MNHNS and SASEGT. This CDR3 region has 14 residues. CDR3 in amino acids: CASRRKSGDGELFF. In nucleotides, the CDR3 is TGTGCCAGCAGAAGAAAGAGCGGTGACGGGGAGCTGTTTTTT.

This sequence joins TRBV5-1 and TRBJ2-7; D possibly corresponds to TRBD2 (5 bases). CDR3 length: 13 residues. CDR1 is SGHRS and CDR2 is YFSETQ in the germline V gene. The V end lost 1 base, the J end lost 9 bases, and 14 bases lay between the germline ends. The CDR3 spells CASSLFGSEAQYF. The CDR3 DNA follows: TGCGCCAGCAGCTTGTTTGGTTCGGAGGCGCAGTACTTC. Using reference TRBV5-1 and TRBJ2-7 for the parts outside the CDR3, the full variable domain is KAGVTQTPRYLIKTRGQQVTLSCSPISGHRSVSWYQQTPGQGLQFLFEYFSETQRNKGNFPGRFSGRQFSNSRSEMNVSTLELGDSALYLCASSLFGSEAQYFGPGTRLTVT.

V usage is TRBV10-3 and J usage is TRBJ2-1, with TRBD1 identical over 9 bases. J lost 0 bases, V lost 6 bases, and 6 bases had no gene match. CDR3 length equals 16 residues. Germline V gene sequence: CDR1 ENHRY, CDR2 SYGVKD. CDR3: CAISTGGLSSYNEQFF. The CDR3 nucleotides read TGTGCCATCAGCACAGGGGGCTTAAGCTCCTACAATGAGCAGTTCTTC.

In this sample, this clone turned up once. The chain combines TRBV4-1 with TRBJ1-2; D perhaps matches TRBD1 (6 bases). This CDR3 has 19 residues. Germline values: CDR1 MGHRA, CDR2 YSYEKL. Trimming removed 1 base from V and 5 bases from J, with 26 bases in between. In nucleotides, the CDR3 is TGCGCCAGCAGCCAAGGTGTCCTTGGGACACCGGTTGTAGGGTATGGCTACACCTTC. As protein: CASSQGVLGTPVVGYGYTF.

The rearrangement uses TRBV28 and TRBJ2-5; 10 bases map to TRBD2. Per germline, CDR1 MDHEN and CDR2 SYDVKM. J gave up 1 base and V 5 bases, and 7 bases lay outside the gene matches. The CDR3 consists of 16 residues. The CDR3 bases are TGTGCCAGCAGTCTTAGCGGGAGGCAGATCCAAGAGACCCAGTACTTC. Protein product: CASSLSGRQIQETQYF.

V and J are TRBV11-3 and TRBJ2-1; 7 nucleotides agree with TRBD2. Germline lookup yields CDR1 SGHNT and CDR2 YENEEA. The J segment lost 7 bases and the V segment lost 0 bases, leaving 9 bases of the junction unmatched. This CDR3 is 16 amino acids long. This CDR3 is CASSLDQAGRRNEQFF. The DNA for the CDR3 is TGTGCCAGCAGCTTAGATCAAGCGGGAAGGAGGAATGAGCAGTTCTTC. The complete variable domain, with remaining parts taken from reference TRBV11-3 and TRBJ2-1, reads EAGVVQSPRYKIIEKKQPVAFWCNPISGHNTLYWYLQNLGQGPELLIRYENEEAVDDSQLPKDRFSAERLKGVDSTLKIQPAELGDSAVYLCASSLDQAGRRNEQFFGPGTRLTVL.

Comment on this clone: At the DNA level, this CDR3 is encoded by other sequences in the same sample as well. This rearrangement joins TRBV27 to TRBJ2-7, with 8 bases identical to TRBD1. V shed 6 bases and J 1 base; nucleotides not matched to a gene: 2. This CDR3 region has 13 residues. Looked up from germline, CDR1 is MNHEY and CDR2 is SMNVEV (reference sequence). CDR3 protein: CASRRTGSYEQYF. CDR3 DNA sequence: TGTGCCAGCAGAAGGACAGGGTCCTACGAGCAGTACTTC.

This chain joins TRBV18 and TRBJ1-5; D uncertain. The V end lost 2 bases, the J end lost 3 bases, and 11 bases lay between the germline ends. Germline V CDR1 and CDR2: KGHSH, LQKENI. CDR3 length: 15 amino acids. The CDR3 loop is CASSPGIEINQPQHF. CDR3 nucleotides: TGTGCCAGCTCACCAGGGATTGAAATCAATCAGCCCCAGCATTTT.

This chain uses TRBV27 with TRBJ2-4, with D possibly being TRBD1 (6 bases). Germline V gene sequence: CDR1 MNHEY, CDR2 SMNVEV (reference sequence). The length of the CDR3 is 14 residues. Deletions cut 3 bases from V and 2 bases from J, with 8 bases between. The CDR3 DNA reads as TGTGCCAGCAGTTTTACAGGGCCCAAAAACATTCAGTACTTC. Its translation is CASSFTGPKNIQYF.

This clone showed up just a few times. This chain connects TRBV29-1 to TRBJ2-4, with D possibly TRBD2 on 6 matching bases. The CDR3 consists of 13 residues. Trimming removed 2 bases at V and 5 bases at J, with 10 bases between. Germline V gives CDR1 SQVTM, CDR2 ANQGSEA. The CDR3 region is CSVERLAENIQYF. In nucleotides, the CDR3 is TGCAGCGTTGAAAGGTTAGCGGAAAACATTCAGTACTTC.

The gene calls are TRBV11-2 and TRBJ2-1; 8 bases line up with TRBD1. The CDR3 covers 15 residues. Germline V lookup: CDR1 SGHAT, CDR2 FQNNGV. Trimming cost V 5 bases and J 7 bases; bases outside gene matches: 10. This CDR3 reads CASSHGQGAQNEQFF. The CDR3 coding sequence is TGTGCCAGCAGCCACGGGCAGGGGGCGCAGAATGAGCAGTTCTTC.

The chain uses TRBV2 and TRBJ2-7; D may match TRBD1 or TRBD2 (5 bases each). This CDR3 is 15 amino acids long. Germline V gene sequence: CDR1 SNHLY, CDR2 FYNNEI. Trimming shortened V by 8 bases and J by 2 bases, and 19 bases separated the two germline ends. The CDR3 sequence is CASEGARLRTYEQYF. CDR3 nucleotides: TGTGCCAGCGAAGGGGCCCGACTAAGAACCTACGAGCAGTACTTC.

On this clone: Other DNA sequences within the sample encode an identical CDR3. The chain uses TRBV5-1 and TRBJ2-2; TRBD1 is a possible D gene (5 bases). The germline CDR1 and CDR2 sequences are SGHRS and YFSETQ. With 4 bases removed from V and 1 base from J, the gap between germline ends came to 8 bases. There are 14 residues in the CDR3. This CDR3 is CASSLTVNTGELFF. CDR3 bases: TGCGCCAGCAGCCTGACAGTGAACACCGGGGAGCTGTTTTTT.

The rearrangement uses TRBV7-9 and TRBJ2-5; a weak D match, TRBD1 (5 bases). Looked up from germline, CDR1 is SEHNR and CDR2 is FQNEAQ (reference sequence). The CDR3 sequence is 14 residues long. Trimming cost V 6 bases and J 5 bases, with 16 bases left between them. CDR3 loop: CASSQYGPGETQYF. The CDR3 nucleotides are TGTGCCAGCAGTCAGTACGGGCCAGGGGAGACCCAGTACTTC.

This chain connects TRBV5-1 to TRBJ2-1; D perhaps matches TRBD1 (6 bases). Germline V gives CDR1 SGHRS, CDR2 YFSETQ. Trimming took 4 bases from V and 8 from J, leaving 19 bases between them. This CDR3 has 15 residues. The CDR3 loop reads CASSLTPGQTHEQFF. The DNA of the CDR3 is TGCGCCAGCAGCCTGACCCCCGGACAGACCCATGAGCAGTTCTTC.

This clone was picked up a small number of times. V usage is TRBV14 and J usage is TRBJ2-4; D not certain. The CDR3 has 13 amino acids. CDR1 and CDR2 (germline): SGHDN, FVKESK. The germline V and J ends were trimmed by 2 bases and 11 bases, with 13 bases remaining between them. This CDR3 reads CASSQSPPWVQYF. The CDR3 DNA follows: TGTGCCAGCAGCCAATCCCCTCCTTGGGTTCAGTACTTC.

CDR3 nucleotide sequence: TGCAGCGTTGAAAGAGGACAGGGGTATGGCTACACCTTC. It translates to CSVERGQGYGYTF. The chain recombines TRBV29-1 with TRBJ1-2; 9 bases map to TRBD1. V shed 2 bases, J shed 5 bases, and the junction held 3 bases outside the gene matches. CDR1 is SQVTM, CDR2 ANQGSEA, per germline. The CDR3 totals 13 residues. Full variable domain (remainder filled in from reference TRBV29-1 and TRBJ1-2): SAVISQKPSRDICQRGTSLTIQCQVDSQVTMMFWYRQQPGQSLTLIATANQGSEATYESGFVIDKFPISRPNLTFSTLTVSNMSPEDSSIYLCSVERGQGYGYTFGSGTRLTVV.

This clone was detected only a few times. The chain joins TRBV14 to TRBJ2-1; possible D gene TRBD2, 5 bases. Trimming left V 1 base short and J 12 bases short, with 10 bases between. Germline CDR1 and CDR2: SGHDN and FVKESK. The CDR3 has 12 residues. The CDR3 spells CASSQVWERQFF. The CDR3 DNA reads TGTGCCAGCAGCCAAGTTTGGGAGAGGCAGTTCTTC.

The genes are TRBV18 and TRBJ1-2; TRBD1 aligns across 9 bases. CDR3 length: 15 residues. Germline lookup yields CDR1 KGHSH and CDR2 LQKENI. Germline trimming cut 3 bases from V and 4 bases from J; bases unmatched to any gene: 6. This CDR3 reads CASSPGQGRVYGYTF. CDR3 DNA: TGTGCCAGCTCACCCGGACAGGGGAGAGTCTATGGCTACACCTTC.

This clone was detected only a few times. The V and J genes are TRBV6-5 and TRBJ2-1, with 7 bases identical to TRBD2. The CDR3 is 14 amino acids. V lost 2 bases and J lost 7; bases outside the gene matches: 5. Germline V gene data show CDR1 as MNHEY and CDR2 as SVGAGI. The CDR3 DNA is TGTGCCAGCAGTTACGACGGGAGGATAAATGAGCAGTTCTTC. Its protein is CASSYDGRINEQFF.

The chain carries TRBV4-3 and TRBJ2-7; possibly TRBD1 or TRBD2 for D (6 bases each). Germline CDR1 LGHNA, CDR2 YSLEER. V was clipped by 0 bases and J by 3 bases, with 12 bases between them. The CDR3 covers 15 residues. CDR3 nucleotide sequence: TGCGCCAGCAGCCAAGATCTGGGGGGCGACTACGAGCAGTACTTC. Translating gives CASSQDLGGDYEQYF.

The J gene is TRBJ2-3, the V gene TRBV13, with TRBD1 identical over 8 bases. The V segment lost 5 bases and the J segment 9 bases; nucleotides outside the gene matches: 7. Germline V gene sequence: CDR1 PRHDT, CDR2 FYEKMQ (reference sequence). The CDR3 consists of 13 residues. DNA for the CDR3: TGTGCCAGCAGCGAGCCGACAGGGGACACGCAGTATTTT. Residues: CASSEPTGDTQYF.

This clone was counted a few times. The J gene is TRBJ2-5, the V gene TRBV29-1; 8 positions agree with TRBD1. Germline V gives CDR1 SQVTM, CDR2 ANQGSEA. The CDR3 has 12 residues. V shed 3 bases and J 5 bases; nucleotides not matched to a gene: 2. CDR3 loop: CSVDRGLETQYF. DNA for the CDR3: TGCAGCGTTGACAGGGGGCTTGAGACCCAGTACTTC. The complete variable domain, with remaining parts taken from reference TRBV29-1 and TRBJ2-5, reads SAVISQKPSRDICQRGTSLTIQCQVDSQVTMMFWYRQQPGQSLTLIATANQGSEATYESGFVIDKFPISRPNLTFSTLTVSNMSPEDSSIYLCSVDRGLETQYFGPGTRLLVL.

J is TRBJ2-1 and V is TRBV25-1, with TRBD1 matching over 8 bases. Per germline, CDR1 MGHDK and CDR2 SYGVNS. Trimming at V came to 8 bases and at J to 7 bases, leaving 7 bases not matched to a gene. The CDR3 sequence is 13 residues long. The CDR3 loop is CASQGAGQNEQFF. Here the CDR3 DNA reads TGTGCCAGCCAGGGGGCGGGTCAGAATGAGCAGTTCTTC. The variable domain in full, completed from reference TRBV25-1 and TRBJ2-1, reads EADIYQTPRYLVIGTGKKITLECSQTMGHDKMYWYQQDPGMELHLIHYSYGVNSTEKGDLSSESTVSRIRTEHFPLTLESARPSHTSQYLCASQGAGQNEQFFGPGTRLTVL.

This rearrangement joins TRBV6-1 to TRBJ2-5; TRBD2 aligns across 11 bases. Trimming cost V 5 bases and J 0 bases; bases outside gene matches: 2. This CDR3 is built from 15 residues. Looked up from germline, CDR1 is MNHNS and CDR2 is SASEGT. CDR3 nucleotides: TGTGCCAGCAGTAGGGGACTAGCGGACCAAGAGACCCAGTACTTC. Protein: CASSRGLADQETQYF.

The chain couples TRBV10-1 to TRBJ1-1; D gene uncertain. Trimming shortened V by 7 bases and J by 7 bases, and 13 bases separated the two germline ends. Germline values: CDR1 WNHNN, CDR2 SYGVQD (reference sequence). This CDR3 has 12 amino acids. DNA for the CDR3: TGCGCCAGCAAGTCGTCAGTAGTTGAAGCTTTCTTT. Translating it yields CASKSSVVEAFF.